The entry below gives a single T cell receptor beta chain sequence along with its context. The antigen remains unidentified. Germline CDR1 is MDHEN and CDR2 is SYDVKM. Trimming took 5 bases from V and 2 from J, leaving 14 bases between them. There are 15 residues in the CDR3. These data are taken from a study of T cell repertoires in cytomegalovirus infection. General study findings and limits: Cumulative frequency (of public TCR beta family members) identified carriers of CMV plus the relevant HLA. The response measured ex vivo was dominated by TCR beta clonotypes (HLA-C-restricted and CMV-specific).

MiXCR was run by TCRdb on the reads, yielding one entry per CDR3 protein. The table records more than 650,000 distinct CDR3 sequences, approximately 34% of them present only once. Sequenced: PBMCs. The clonotype originates from a human donor in good health (CMV status not recorded). Some clones in this sample may be carry-over from other donors' samples. The gene calls are TRBV28 and TRBJ2-3; possibly TRBD1 for D (5 bases). CDR3 loop: CASSALSGLTDTQYF. The DNA of the CDR3 is TGTGCCAGCAGTGCACTGTCAGGGCTCACAGATACGCAGTATTTT.